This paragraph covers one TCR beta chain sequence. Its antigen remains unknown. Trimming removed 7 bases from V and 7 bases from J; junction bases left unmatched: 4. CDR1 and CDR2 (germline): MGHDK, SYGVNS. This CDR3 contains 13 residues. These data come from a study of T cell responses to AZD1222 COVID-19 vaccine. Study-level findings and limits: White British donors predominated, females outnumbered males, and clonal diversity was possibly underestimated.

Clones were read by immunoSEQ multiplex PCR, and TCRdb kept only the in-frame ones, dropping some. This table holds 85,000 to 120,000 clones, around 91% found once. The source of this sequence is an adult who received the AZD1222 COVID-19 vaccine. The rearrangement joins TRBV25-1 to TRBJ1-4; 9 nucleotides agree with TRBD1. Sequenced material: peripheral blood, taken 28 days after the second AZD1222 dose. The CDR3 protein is CASTGTGLEKLFF. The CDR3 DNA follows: TGTGCCAGCACCGGGACAGGGCTTGAAAAACTGTTTTTT.